This T cell receptor beta chain was profiled in a study of regulatory T cells in long-lasting Graves disease. Overall study: Antithyroid drugs had been given to newly diagnosed Graves' patients for under 3 months.

Libraries of TCR beta came from iRepertoire HTBI primers plus Arm-PCR of CDR3 regions. TCRdb independently ran MiXCR on the multiplex PCR reads; one entry per CDR3 protein. The sample shows some 240,000 distinct CDR3 sequences, around a fifth of them seen only once. This clonotype was counted ten times or more. The time point here: newly diagnosed GD, antithyroid drugs for less than 3 months. Following extraction of RNA from PBMCs, that RNA was used to make the TCR library. Looked up from germline, CDR1 is SGHDN and CDR2 is FVKESK. V lost 4 bases, J lost 8 bases, and 11 bases lay in between. The CDR3 has 13 amino acids. A further study also used this sample, focusing on T cells in Graves' hyperthyroidism and ophthalmopathy. That source notes: Diagnosis relied on clinical symptoms, serum thyroxine and TRAb, thyroid ultrasound and orbital computed tomography. The TCR CDR3 first-round RT-PCR relied on the HTBI primer set. Stable hyperthyroidism was told apart from ophthalmopathy by a model built on 13 V-J features.

V is TRBV14 and J is TRBJ1-4, with D perhaps TRBD1 (5 bases). This sequence originates from a woman in her 30s with Graves disease. The specimen was peripheral blood mononuclear cells (PBMCs), collected at new diagnosis, from a patient treated with antithyroid drugs. CDR3 amino acids: CASSRSAGEKLFF. CDR3 nucleotide sequence: TGTGCCAGCAGCCGGTCCGCAGGGGAAAAACTGTTTTTT.